This T cell receptor (beta chain) derives from a study of cytomegalovirus exposure and HLA in healthy donors (dated by TCRdb to about 2017). Context from the whole study: An earlier analysis of several hundred of the donors reported more than 250 Gb of sequence data and some 120 million unique TCR beta sequences from 150 million to 200 million T cells. In a later genetic analysis, genome-wide SNP genotypes for about three fifths of the roughly 670 donors were used, and that subset was treated as a discovery cohort. The study was designed to test whether signatures of past pathogen exposure could be identified by cataloging public T cell receptors. Both class I and class II loci were covered by HLA typing, at four-digit resolution. Five DR-DQ haplotypes were treated as single units for association and clustering because of strong linkage in the cohort. Among the approximately 430 genotyped donors, about 83% belonged to the genetic ancestry cluster associated with self-reported Caucasian donors. Along with the approximately 620-subject first cohort, a separate validation cohort of over 90 different subjects was used. Every discovery cohort repertoire had been produced on one sequencing platform. In a later analysis, previously published TCR beta repertoires from 666 donors were re-analyzed and high-resolution HLA genotyping was added so that TCR occurrence patterns could be studied. In an earlier analysis of roughly 580 of the donors, high-throughput TCR beta sequencing was used to judge whether each TCR beta V gene segment behaved as functional or pseudogenic. Using immunosequencing, the study profiled T cell repertoires from around 670 subjects and related those repertoires to cytomegalovirus serostatus. To predict cytomegalovirus infection status, the study combined high-throughput TCR immunosequencing, statistical association of individual TCRs with disease status, and machine learning. Rather than drawing on any new phenotypic data, the later analysis identified candidate immune exposures from TCR beta sequences and the way those sequences occurred across donors. Donor age, sex, ethnicity and CMV serostatus were compiled together with the repertoire data. The number of typed donors differed by locus: about 620-640 for A, B, C, DRB1 and DQB1; 500 to 550 for DQA1; approximately 600 for DPA1; and 450 to 480 for DPB1. On average, roughly 250,000 unique TCR beta nucleotide sequences were sequenced per donor among about 400 genotyped donors of the cohort, with 15% to 20% of those sequences being non-productive. An early release that covered 640 HLA-typed donors contained approximately 300 gigabases of sequencing data and about 93 million unique TCR sequences. The study at large found these results: Most CMV-associated TCR beta chains appeared to be HLA-restricted in a later analysis, and the HLA associations seemed to be driven largely by CMV exposure. Some IMGT-functional V segments, including TRBV6-2 and TRBV6-3, could not be distinguished by the 87-base-pair reads and were therefore excluded. Across donors, most TCR sequences were observed very rarely, whereas some public TCRs were present in many individuals. Correlated functional status among segregating V segments might be attributable to linkage disequilibrium, but an unknown experimental factor could not be ruled out. A further reported finding was that TCR beta sequences accurately predicted the HLA-A and HLA-B alleles for most subjects in the first cohort. Fewer than 20 rarely observed V segments, including chromosome 9 orphons, were excluded from the earlier analysis of several hundred of the donors because counts were too low. The authors suggested that the approach could potentially be generalized to other disease states and immunological phenotypes. Cytomegalovirus status was reported to be diagnosed by the classifier with high specificity and sensitivity in both the original and validation cohorts. Assigning TCR associations to individual alleles was difficult when HLA alleles, especially DR and DQ, strongly co-occurred. An association between a missense DCLRE1C variant and V-gene and J-gene trimming of TCR beta chains was found in a later genetic analysis and replicated in an independent cohort. Because HLA typing was unavailable for some donors at each locus, only the typed subset was used in association tests. Presence/absence analyses assumed roughly uniform sequencing depth across donors, an assumption that may not hold. In the study, about 150 TCR beta chains were listed as associated with cytomegalovirus. CMV serostatus was the only immune exposure information available for the cohort. In a later analysis, the rate of TCR association differed among HLA loci, with DRB1 alleles having the most associated TCRs and HLA-C alleles having the fewest. In a later genetic analysis, fewer N-insertions in productive TCRs were reported among donors in an Asian-associated ancestry cluster than the approximately 670-donor mean. A later analysis reported that several top co-occurrence clusters appeared linked to parvovirus B19, influenza, CMV and Epstein-Barr virus. In vitro tests confirmed that three of the cytomegalovirus-associated TCR beta chains recognize cytomegalovirus antigens. A later analysis found that HLA-associated TCR beta chains were more clonally expanded and had lower generation probabilities than equally common non-associated chains. The sequencing pipeline was judged likely to have produced a cluster of highly shared sequence variants as a technical artifact. A later analysis associated 16,951 TCR beta sequences with specific HLA alleles at a false discovery rate of 0.05. In this cohort, only TCR beta chains were sequenced, and detectable features were limited by the absence of alpha or paired-chain data. Broadly in line with IMGT annotations, most TCR beta V segments showed up in productive rearrangements about 87% or about 30% of the time in an earlier analysis of around 600 of the donors.

CDR1 and CDR2, looked up from the germline V gene, are SGHDN and FVKESK. The CDR3 has 14 amino acids, counting the end cysteine and phenylalanine. The DNA shown is the 42-base CDR3, in frame from base 1. Here V drops 2 bases and J drops 5 bases, and the junction holds 5 bases not matched to any gene. With respect to this clone: The target of this receptor is not known. Base qualities are not recorded, but no much larger clone differs from it by a single base.

The cohort was made up of 650 to 700 healthy bone marrow donors. Cohort members were all nominally healthy when sampled, although unrecorded immune exposures were likely present. The donor was CMV seronegative and belonged to the group of approximately 320 seronegative cohort members. Each donor provided a peripheral blood sample, and peripheral blood mononuclear cells were used for TCR beta sequencing. The Qiagen DNeasy Blood Extraction Kit was used to extract genomic DNA from the blood cell samples. The library was produced with the immunoSEQ multiplex PCR assay. For the multiplex PCR, a mixture combining 60 forward primers for TCR Vbeta segments and 13 reverse primers for TCR Jbeta segments was used. The CDR3 region of rearranged TCR beta genes was amplified from genomic DNA with a multiplex PCR assay. Amplified TCR beta libraries were sequenced as 87-base-pair reads on the Illumina HiSeq System. The original pipeline was this. A later analysis tallied around 82 million unique TCR beta chains across the approximately 670 repertoires, and 10 million to 11 million of those chains were shared by two or more donors. Raw reads were error-corrected and collapsed into unique sequences with a nearest-neighbor algorithm that merged closely related sequences to remove PCR and sequencing errors. CDR3 sequences were aligned to IMGT reference sequences to assign V, D and J gene segments. For a sequence to be retained, at least a six-nucleotide match to both a V gene segment and a J gene segment was required. A rearrangement was called productive if the CDR3 had no stop codons and remained in frame with V and J, and every other rearrangement was called non-productive. Following IMGT convention, CDR3 was defined as the stretch from the second conserved V-encoded cysteine up to the conserved J-encoded phenylalanine. In an earlier analysis of around 570 of the donors, sequences lacking an unambiguous match to a single V gene segment were excluded. In an earlier analysis of roughly 600 of the donors, a V segment was called functional when productive rearrangements were above 56.7%, and segregating when the standard deviation between donors exceeded 5%. A statistical classification framework was developed to diagnose cytomegalovirus status using the catalog of TCR beta chain sequences. A later analysis assigned V and J genes by comparing TCR nucleotide sequences with IMGT/GENE-DB human TR gene sequences. Using the TCRdist pipeline, a later analysis assigned CDR3 sequences along with most-parsimonious VDJ recombination scenarios. In a later analysis, each TCR beta chain was defined by its CDR3 amino acid sequence together with its V-gene family, and reads lacking a unique V-gene family were excluded. In a later analysis, 450 to 600 highly shared, low-generation-probability nucleotide sequences were removed to address suspected cross-contamination and a sequencing artifact. For each public chain, a later analysis derived a clonal expansion index from normalized ranks of inferred template counts within each repertoire. Generation probabilities in a later analysis came from a VDJ recombination model fitted to out-of-frame rearrangements, and those results were checked against IGoR. Hypergeometric tests were used in a later analysis to score TCR-TCR, TCR-HLA and TCR-CMV co-occurrence, with a repertoire-size bias correction applied to the TCR pairs. In a later analysis, false discovery rates were estimated by permuting HLA or CMV assignments 20 times. In a later analysis, co-occurring TCRs were grouped using DBSCAN, with TCRdist sequence similarity added in when clustering inside HLA-allele-positive subsets. Repertoires with fewer than 30,000 or more than 120,000 public chains were left out of co-occurrence clustering, as were about five repertoires with anomalous nucleotide sharing. TCRdb took this table from immuneACCESS and kept in-frame rearrangements with V and J called. Such tables lack part of the clones; where checked against another copy, unresolved V genes explain under half of the gap, and the rest is unexplained. V and J calls and clone size come straight from that table; D and trimming were deduced from the DNA. This sample comprises about 110,000 clones, over 60% of them detected only once. The leading ten clones occupy roughly 2% of the sample.

The sample consisted of PBMCs. The TCR originated in a woman aged 25-40 years in good health and CMV-seronegative. Rearrangement joined TRBV14 to TRBJ2-5, with TRBD2 matching 7 junction bases. The DNA sequence reads TGTGCCAGCAGCCAAAGACTAGCACCGGAGACCCAGTACTTC. Its protein reads: CASSQRLAPETQYF.